These 21 T cell receptor beta chains were sequenced from one sample in a study of blood T cell repertoires in COVID-19. TCRdb's table, derived via immunoSEQ multiplex PCR, lists solely in-frame clones and lacks some. The sample yields a few hundred thousand clones, roughly 85% seen once. The sample was PBMCs or T cells enriched from blood (not recorded which). These receptors came from a woman aged 45 to 65 who had recovered from COVID-19.

The CDR3 here is CAWSTRLAGVYTDTQYF. The CDR3, as DNA: TGTGCCTGGAGTACCCGACTAGCGGGGGTTTACACAGATACGCAGTATTTT. The V call is TRBV30, the J call TRBJ2-3, with TRBD2 identical over 12 bases. Unmatched junction bases numbered 8, after V lost 2 bases and J lost 2 bases. CDR3 length equals 17 residues. Germline assignment: CDR1 GTSNPN and CDR2 SVGIG (reference sequence).

The chain carries TRBV29-1 and TRBJ1-1; 10 bases are a match to TRBD1. V trimming: 6 bases; J trimming: 0 bases; junction bases outside the gene matches: 19. Germline V gene data show CDR1 as SQVTM and CDR2 as ANQGSEA. CDR3 size: 19 residues. CDR3 bases: TGCAGCGTACTCACTCTAGGGGACAGGGGCGAGGGGGTGAACACTGAAGCTTTCTTT. Protein sequence: CSVLTLGDRGEGVNTEAFF.

The chain employs TRBV7-9 and TRBJ2-7; TRBD1 aligns across 12 bases. The length of the CDR3 is 14 residues. V was pared by 5 bases and J by 3 bases, with 2 bases of the junction left unmatched. The germline V gene has CDR1 SEHNR and CDR2 FQNEAQ (reference sequence). The CDR3 DNA reads as TGTGCCAGCAGCGGGGACAGGGGGCGCTACGAGCAGTACTTC. This translates into CASSGDRGRYEQYF. The full variable domain, its missing parts supplied by reference TRBV7-9 and TRBJ2-7, is DTGVSQNPRHKITKRGQNVTFRCDPISEHNRLYWYRQTLGQGPEFLTYFQNEAQLEKSRLLSDRFSAERPKGSFSTLEIQRTEQGDSAMYLCASSGDRGRYEQYFGPGTRLTVT.

The V gene is TRBV28, the J gene TRBJ1-4; 10 bases map to TRBD1. The CDR3 has 17 residues. Per the germline V gene, CDR1 is MDHEN and CDR2 is SYDVKM. J lost 2 bases, V lost 6 bases, and 9 bases had no gene match. CDR3 nucleotide sequence: TGTGCCAGCAGCTATCTGACAGGGGGCTCGACTAATGAAAAACTGTTTTTT. As protein: CASSYLTGGSTNEKLFF.

V is TRBV7-3 and J is TRBJ2-1; 8 bases agree with TRBD1. After removal of 3 bases from V and 6 bases from J, the junction contained 4 bases not matched to a gene. Germline CDR1 SGHTA, CDR2 FQGTGA. The CDR3 is made up of 14 amino acids. The DNA of the CDR3 is TGTGCCAGCAGCTTGGGACAGGCCCTCAATGAGCAGTTCTTC. This sequence encodes CASSLGQALNEQFF. The variable domain in full, with the rest retrieved from reference TRBV7-3 and TRBJ2-1, is GAGVSQTPSNKVTEKGKYVELRCDPISGHTALYWYRQSLGQGPEFLIYFQGTGAADDSGLPNDRFFAVRPEGSVSTLKIQRTERGDSAVYLCASSLGQALNEQFFGPGTRLTVL.

The genes are TRBV20-1 and TRBJ1-2, with D maybe TRBD1 (5 bases). CDR1 and CDR2 from the germline V gene are DFQATT and SNEGSKA (reference sequence). Trimming left V 3 bases short and J 4 bases short, with 9 bases between. The CDR3 is made up of 12 amino acids. CDR3 nucleotide sequence: TGCAGTGCTAGTGACAGATCCTATGGCTACACCTTC. This codes for CSASDRSYGYTF.

The chain links TRBV27 to TRBJ2-3; D perhaps matches TRBD1 (6 bases). This CDR3 region has 13 residues. Germline CDR1 reads MNHEY; CDR2 reads SMNVEV (reference sequence). Trimming stripped 5 bases from V and 10 bases from J, with 16 bases between. The CDR3: CASSANPQGAQYF. The CDR3 DNA reads as TGTGCCAGCAGTGCGAACCCACAGGGTGCGCAGTATTTT.

The chain is built from TRBV6-1 and TRBJ2-1, with 10 bases identical to TRBD2. The CDR3 loop spans 16 amino acids. Trimming at V came to 4 bases and at J to 3 bases, leaving 6 bases not matched to a gene. Germline lookup yields CDR1 MNHNS and CDR2 SASEGT. CDR3 sequence (DNA): TGTGCCAGCAGTGTTTCGGTAGCGGGAGGCTACAATGAGCAGTTCTTC. It yields the protein CASSVSVAGGYNEQFF.

The table lists this clone with a count of one. V and J are TRBV11-3 and TRBJ2-5; tentative D call: TRBD2 (5 bases). Trimming took 5 bases from V and 7 from J, leaving 11 bases between them. The CDR3 totals 12 residues. The germline V gene encodes CDR1 SGHNT and CDR2 YENEEA. The CDR3 bases are TGTGCCAGCAGCGTCGGGAAGGGGACCCAGTACTTC. Translating it yields CASSVGKGTQYF.

The V call is TRBV28, the J call TRBJ2-7; 8 nucleotides agree with TRBD2. Per germline, CDR1 MDHEN and CDR2 SYDVKM. The J segment lost 0 bases and the V segment lost 6 bases, leaving 7 bases of the junction unmatched. The CDR3 length is 15 residues. The CDR3: CASRSSGTSSYEQYF. The CDR3 DNA follows: TGTGCCAGCAGGTCCTCCGGGACTAGCTCCTACGAGCAGTACTTC. Full variable domain (outside the CDR3, taken from reference TRBV28 and TRBJ2-7): DVKVTQSSRYLVKRTGEKVFLECVQDMDHENMFWYRQDPGLGLRLIYFSYDVKMKEKGDIPEGYSVSREKKERFSLILESASTNQTSMYLCASRSSGTSSYEQYFGPGTRLTVT.

This clone was observed once. The chain employs TRBV18 and TRBJ2-7; D is possibly TRBD1 (5 bases). CDR1 and CDR2 from the germline V gene are KGHSH and LQKENI. V was pared by 2 bases and J by 0 bases, with 8 bases between. This CDR3 spans 14 amino acids. CDR3 nucleotides: TGTGCCAGCTCACCAGGGGCTCCCTCCTACGAGCAGTACTTC. Translation: CASSPGAPSYEQYF.

The chain carries TRBV5-4 and TRBJ1-3, with 8 positions matching TRBD1. Germline V CDR1 and CDR2: SGHNT, YYREEE (reference sequence). The CDR3 covers 17 residues. Trimming took 3 bases from V and 3 from J; bases not matched to a gene: 11. The CDR3, as DNA: TGTGCCAGCAGCTACCTAGAACAGGGGGTGAATGGAAACACCATATATTTT. It codes for CASSYLEQGVNGNTIYF.

This clone was counted between two and nine times. This chain joins TRBV11-2 and TRBJ2-7; maybe TRBD2 (5 bases). The length of the CDR3 is 16 residues. Germline lookup yields CDR1 SGHAT and CDR2 FQNNGV. The V end was cut by 5 bases, the J end by 0 bases, with 17 bases between. DNA of the CDR3: TGTGCCAGCAGCCCTCACGGACTCCTCGACTCCTACGAGCAGTACTTC. Its translation is CASSPHGLLDSYEQYF. The entire variable domain, with the rest obtained from reference TRBV11-2 and TRBJ2-7, is as follows: EAGVAQSPRYKIIEKRQSVAFWCNPISGHATLYWYQQILGQGPKLLIQFQNNGVVDDSQLPKDRFSAERLKGVDSTLKIQPAKLEDSAVYLCASSPHGLLDSYEQYFGPGTRLTVT.

The chain couples TRBV7-8 to TRBJ1-2; TRBD1 is a possible D gene (6 bases). V lost 6 bases, J lost 3 bases, and 11 bases lay in between. Germline CDR1 reads SGHVS; CDR2 reads FQNEAQ. The CDR3 has 13 amino acids. In DNA, the CDR3 is TGTGCCAGCAGTCTCGGACAGCACTATGGCTACACCTTC. Amino acids: CASSLGQHYGYTF. Filled out from reference TRBV7-8 and TRBJ1-2, the complete variable domain reads GAGVSQSPRYKVAKRGQDVALRCDPISGHVSLFWYQQALGQGPEFLTYFQNEAQLDKSGLPSDRFFAERPEGSVSTLKIQRTQQEDSAVYLCASSLGQHYGYTFGSGTRLTVV.

In this sample, this clone turned up once. The J gene is TRBJ1-1, the V gene TRBV15; perhaps TRBD1 as D (6 bases). With 11 bases removed from V and 0 bases from J, the gap between germline ends came to 16 bases. The germline CDR1 and CDR2 sequences are LNHNV and YYDKDF (reference sequence). The CDR3 covers 14 residues. In DNA form, the CDR3 reads TGTGCCTCCAAGGAGACAGGCCTGAACACTGAAGCTTTCTTT. It is translated as CASKETGLNTEAFF.

The rearrangement links TRBV5-1 to TRBJ1-1; 7 nucleotides agree with TRBD1. The CDR3 totals 13 residues. CDR1 is SGHRS, CDR2 YFSETQ, per germline. Trimming cost V 5 bases and J 1 base; bases outside gene matches: 2. DNA for the CDR3: TGCGCCAGCAGTGGGACAGCGAACACTGAAGCTTTCTTT. Translating it yields CASSGTANTEAFF. The whole variable domain, remainder taken from reference TRBV5-1 and TRBJ1-1, is KAGVTQTPRYLIKTRGQQVTLSCSPISGHRSVSWYQQTPGQGLQFLFEYFSETQRNKGNFPGRFSGRQFSNSRSEMNVSTLELGDSALYLCASSGTANTEAFFGQGTRLTVV.

The chain combines TRBV5-1 with TRBJ1-6, with D possibly matching TRBD1 (5 bases). The V and J ends lost 0 bases and 8 bases respectively, with 12 bases between them. The CDR3 loop spans 15 amino acids. Looked up from germline, CDR1 is SGHRS and CDR2 is YFSETQ. As DNA, the CDR3 is TGCGCCAGCAGCTTGGCCGGGCAGGGCGATTCACCCCTCCACTTT. Its translation: CASSLAGQGDSPLHF.

The chain recombines TRBV11-1 with TRBJ2-3; no clear D. Trimming stripped 4 bases from V and 7 bases from J, with 12 bases between. Germline CDR1 reads SGHAT; CDR2 reads FQDESV (reference sequence). The CDR3 contains 13 residues. CDR3 loop: CASSSTLSHTQYF. The CDR3 nucleotides are TGTGCCAGCAGCTCAACTCTTAGCCATACGCAGTATTTT.

This clone was detected a few times. This chain uses TRBV7-9 with TRBJ1-6; the D gene is possibly TRBD1 (6 bases). CDR3 length equals 15 residues. V was clipped by 1 base and J by 3 bases, with 7 bases between them. Germline CDR1 is SEHNR and CDR2 is FQNEAQ (reference sequence). CDR3 DNA: TGTGCCAGCAGCTTAGGGACAGTCTATAATTCACCCCTCCACTTT. Protein product: CASSLGTVYNSPLHF.

The chain combines TRBV5-1 with TRBJ1-2; perhaps TRBD1 as D (5 bases). Trimming cost V 4 bases and J 4 bases, with 11 bases left between them. CDR3 size: 13 residues. CDR1 SGHRS and CDR2 YFSETQ come from the germline V gene. The CDR3, as DNA: TGCGCCAGCAGCGTCCGAGACAGCTATGGCTACACCTTC. This codes for CASSVRDSYGYTF.

V is TRBV9 and J is TRBJ1-2, with 9 bases matching TRBD1. Per germline, CDR1 SGDLS and CDR2 YYNGEE. V lost 0 bases to trimming and J lost 8 bases; unmatched junction nucleotides: 8. The CDR3 runs 15 residues. This chain's CDR3 is CASSVGGQGRKGYTF. For the CDR3, the DNA is TGTGCCAGCAGCGTAGGGGGACAGGGTCGAAAAGGCTACACCTTC.